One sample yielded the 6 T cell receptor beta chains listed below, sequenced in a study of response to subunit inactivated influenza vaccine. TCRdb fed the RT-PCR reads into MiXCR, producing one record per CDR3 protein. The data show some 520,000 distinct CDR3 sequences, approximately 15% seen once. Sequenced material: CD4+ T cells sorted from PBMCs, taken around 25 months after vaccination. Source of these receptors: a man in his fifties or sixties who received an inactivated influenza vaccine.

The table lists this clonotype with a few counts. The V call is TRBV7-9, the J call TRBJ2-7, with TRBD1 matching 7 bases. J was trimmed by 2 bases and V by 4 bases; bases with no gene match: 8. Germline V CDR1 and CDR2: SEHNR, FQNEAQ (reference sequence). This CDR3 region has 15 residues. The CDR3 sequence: CASSSTDRFAYEQYF. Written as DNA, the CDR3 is TGTGCCAGCAGCTCGACGGACAGGTTTGCCTACGAGCAGTACTTC.

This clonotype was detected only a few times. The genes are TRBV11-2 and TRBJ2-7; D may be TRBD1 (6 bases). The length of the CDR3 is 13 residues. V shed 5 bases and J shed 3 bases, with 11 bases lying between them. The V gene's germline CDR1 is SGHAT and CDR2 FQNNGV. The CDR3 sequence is CASSLDSNYEQYF. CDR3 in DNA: TGTGCCAGCAGCCTGGACAGTAACTACGAGCAGTACTTC.

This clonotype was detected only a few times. In DNA, the CDR3 is TGCAGCGTTGATTGGGGGGTGGGCACTGAAGCTTTCTTT. Its translation: CSVDWGVGTEAFF. The chain employs TRBV29-1 and TRBJ1-1, with TRBD1 as a possible D gene (5 bases). This CDR3 has 13 amino acids. Germline CDR1 and CDR2: SQVTM and ANQGSEA. V lost 3 bases and J 4 bases, leaving 12 bases between the germline ends.

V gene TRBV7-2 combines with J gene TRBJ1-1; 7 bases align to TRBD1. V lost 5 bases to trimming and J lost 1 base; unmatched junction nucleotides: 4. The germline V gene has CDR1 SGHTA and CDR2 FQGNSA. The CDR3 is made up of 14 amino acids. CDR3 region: CASSRRTGNTEAFF. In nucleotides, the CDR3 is TGTGCCAGCAGCCGGAGGACAGGGAACACTGAAGCTTTCTTT.

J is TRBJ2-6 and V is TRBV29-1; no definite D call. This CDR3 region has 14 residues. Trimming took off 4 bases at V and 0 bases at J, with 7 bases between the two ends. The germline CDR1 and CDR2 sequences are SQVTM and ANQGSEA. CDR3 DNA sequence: TGCAGCGTTGGTCATCACTCTGGGGCCAACGTCCTGACTTTC. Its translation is CSVGHHSGANVLTF.

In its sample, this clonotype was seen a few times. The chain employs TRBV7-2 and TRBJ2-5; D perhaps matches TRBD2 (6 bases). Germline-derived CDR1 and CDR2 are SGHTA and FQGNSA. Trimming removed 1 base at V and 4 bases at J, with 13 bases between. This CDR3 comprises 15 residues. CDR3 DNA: TGTGCCAGCAGCTTAGGTGCTAGCGAGAGAGAGACCCAGTACTTC. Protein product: CASSLGASERETQYF.